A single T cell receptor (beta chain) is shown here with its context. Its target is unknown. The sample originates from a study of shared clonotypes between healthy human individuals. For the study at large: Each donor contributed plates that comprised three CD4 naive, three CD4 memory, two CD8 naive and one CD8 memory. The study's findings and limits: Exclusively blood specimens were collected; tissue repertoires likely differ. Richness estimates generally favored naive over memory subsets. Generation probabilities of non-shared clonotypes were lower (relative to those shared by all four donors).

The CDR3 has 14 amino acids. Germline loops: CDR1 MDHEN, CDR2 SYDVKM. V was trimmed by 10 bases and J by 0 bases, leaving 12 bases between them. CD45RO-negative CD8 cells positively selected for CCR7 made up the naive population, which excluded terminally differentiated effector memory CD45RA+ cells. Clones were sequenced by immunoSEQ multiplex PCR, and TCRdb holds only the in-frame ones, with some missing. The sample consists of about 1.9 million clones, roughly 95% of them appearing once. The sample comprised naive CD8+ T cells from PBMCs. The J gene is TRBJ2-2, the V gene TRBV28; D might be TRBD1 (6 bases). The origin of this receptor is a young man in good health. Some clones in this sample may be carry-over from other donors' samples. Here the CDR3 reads CATLQGPNTGELFF. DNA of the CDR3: TGTGCCACTTTACAGGGCCCGAACACCGGGGAGCTGTTTTTT. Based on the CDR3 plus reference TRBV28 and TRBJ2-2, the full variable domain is DVKVTQSSRYLVKRTGEKVFLECVQDMDHENMFWYRQDPGLGLRLIYFSYDVKMKEKGDIPEGYSVSREKKERFSLILESASTNQTSMYLCATLQGPNTGELFFGEGSRLTVL.